Below are 21 T cell receptor beta chains sequenced from a single sample in a study of blood T cell repertoires in COVID-19. Data came from immunoSEQ multiplex PCR; TCRdb stores just in-frame clones and leaves some out. The data show around 89,000 clones, roughly nine tenths seen once. The specimen was peripheral blood. The receptors were sampled from a man in his fifties with acute or convalescent COVID-19.

This chain joins TRBV9 and TRBJ2-1, with 7 nucleotides matching TRBD2. Germline V gene lookup returns CDR1 SGDLS and CDR2 YYNGEE. The CDR3 is 15 residues long. V shed 0 bases, J shed 7 bases, and the junction held 7 bases outside the gene matches. The CDR3 DNA sequence: TGTGCCAGCAGCGTAGAAGGACTAGAAGTTAATGAGCAGTTCTTC. Amino acid sequence: CASSVEGLEVNEQFF.

V gene TRBV18 combines with J gene TRBJ2-3; 9 positions agree with TRBD2. Germline lookup yields CDR1 KGHSH and CDR2 LQKENI. Trimming removed 5 bases from V and 2 bases from J; junction bases left unmatched: 11. CDR3 length equals 17 residues. The CDR3 reads CASSRTSLAGITDTQYF. For the CDR3, the DNA is TGTGCCAGCTCAAGGACCTCTCTAGCGGGGATCACAGATACGCAGTATTTT.

The chain has TRBV7-3 and TRBJ2-1; D is uncertain. Germline CDR1 is SGHTA and CDR2 is FQGTGA. CDR3 length: 14 amino acids. The ends were cut back, 5 bases at V and 6 bases at J, with 14 bases in the middle. The chain's CDR3 is CASSPRSGFNEQFF. CDR3 bases: TGTGCCAGCAGCCCCCGATCTGGCTTCAATGAGCAGTTCTTC.

V gene TRBV2 combines with J gene TRBJ1-6, with 8 nucleotides matching TRBD1. J lost 10 bases, V lost 6 bases, and 11 bases had no gene match. This CDR3 has 15 residues. CDR1 and CDR2 (germline): SNHLY, FYNNEI. The CDR3 protein is CASRLIRDRNSPLHF. CDR3 nucleotide sequence: TGTGCCAGCAGATTAATCCGGGACAGGAACTCACCCCTCCACTTT.

In this sample, this clone is medium-sized. The chain has TRBV7-9 and TRBJ2-1, with TRBD1 matching 8 bases. The CDR3 has 19 amino acids. Looked up from germline, CDR1 is SEHNR and CDR2 is FQNEAQ (reference sequence). V shed 5 bases, J shed 0 bases, and the junction held 15 bases outside the gene matches. DNA of the CDR3: TGTGCCAGCAGCACCCCGACAGGGGACTCTTTCCCCTCCTACAATGAGCAGTTCTTC. It specifies CASSTPTGDSFPSYNEQFF.

The V and J genes are TRBV9 and TRBJ1-2, with 10 nucleotides matching TRBD1. J was trimmed by 4 bases and V by 4 bases; bases with no gene match: 4. The CDR3 has 14 amino acids. Germline CDR1 reads SGDLS; CDR2 reads YYNGEE. CDR3 sequence: CASSPGQGGYGYTF. The DNA for the CDR3 is TGTGCCAGCAGCCCCGGACAGGGGGGCTATGGCTACACCTTC.

The V gene is TRBV6-6, the J gene TRBJ1-6; no firm D call. Trimming stripped 5 bases from V and 5 bases from J, with 7 bases between. Germline CDR1 is MNHNY and CDR2 is SVGAGI (reference sequence). This CDR3 contains 13 residues. The CDR3 bases are TGTGCCAGCAGTCCCGGGAATAATTCACCCCTCCACTTT. Translated, it gives CASSPGNNSPLHF.

This sequence joins TRBV5-4 and TRBJ2-1; weak D call: TRBD2 (5 bases). V lost 4 bases and J lost 2, with 7 bases in between. The CDR3 consists of 13 residues. CDR1 is SGHNT, CDR2 YYREEE, per germline (reference sequence). The chain's CDR3 is CASSREPYNEQFF. In DNA form, the CDR3 reads TGTGCCAGCAGCCGGGAACCCTACAATGAGCAGTTCTTC.

This chain connects TRBV12-3 or TRBV12-4 to TRBJ2-2; maybe TRBD1 (6 bases). The CDR3 is 13 residues long. The V end was cut by 0 bases, the J end by 13 bases, with 12 bases between. CDR3: CASSLALRGSLFF. CDR3 nucleotide sequence: TGTGCCAGCAGTTTAGCGCTCAGGGGCTCGCTGTTTTTT.

The chain carries TRBV7-9 and TRBJ2-1; possible D gene TRBD1, 5 bases. The CDR3 has 14 residues. Germline V gives CDR1 SEHNR, CDR2 FQNEAQ (reference sequence). V lost 1 base and J lost 5, with 9 bases in between. The CDR3 is CASSLGLRDNEQFF. In nucleotides, the CDR3 is TGTGCCAGCAGCTTAGGGCTCAGGGACAATGAGCAGTTCTTC.

The V gene is TRBV30, the J gene TRBJ2-7, with TRBD1 matching 9 bases. The CDR3 is 13 amino acids. Germline-derived CDR1 and CDR2 are GTSNPN and SVGIG (reference sequence). The V and J ends lost 1 base and 6 bases, in that order; junction bases with no gene match: 4. In DNA form, the CDR3 reads TGTGCCTGGAGTGGGGACAGGGTGGGCGAGCAGTACTTC. This sequence encodes CAWSGDRVGEQYF.

V is TRBV11-2 and J is TRBJ2-5; unclear D gene. In germline, CDR1 is SGHAT, CDR2 FQNNGV. Trimming removed 3 bases from V and 3 bases from J, with 5 bases in between. The CDR3 is 12 residues long. Here the CDR3 DNA reads TGTGCCAGCAGCTTCCAGGAAGAGACCCAGTACTTC. Translating gives CASSFQEETQYF.

The rearrangement joins TRBV14 to TRBJ2-5; TRBD2 agrees at 9 bases. Germline CDR1 SGHDN, CDR2 FVKESK. With V trimmed by 4 bases and J by 4 bases, 4 bases remained unmatched. The CDR3 spans 14 residues. The CDR3 loop reads CASSPGLAGETQYF. Here the CDR3 DNA reads TGTGCCAGCAGCCCGGGACTAGCTGGAGAGACCCAGTACTTC.

The gene calls are TRBV30 and TRBJ2-5, with D tentatively TRBD2 (6 bases). Germline loops: CDR1 GTSNPN, CDR2 SVGIG (reference sequence). Trimming cost V 3 bases and J 5 bases, with 13 bases left between them. This CDR3 is 13 amino acids long. This CDR3 reads CAWRKRVGETQYF. The CDR3 DNA reads as TGTGCCTGGAGAAAGCGGGTTGGGGAGACCCAGTACTTC.

The sample holds one count of this clone. The chain joins TRBV9 to TRBJ2-2; unclear D gene. V lost 2 bases and J 0 bases, leaving 8 bases between the germline ends. From germline, CDR1 is SGDLS and CDR2 YYNGEE. There are 15 residues in the CDR3. The CDR3 DNA reads TGTGCCAGCAGCGTTTCAGTCTCGAACACCGGGGAGCTGTTTTTT. Translating it yields CASSVSVSNTGELFF.

The chain is built from TRBV9 and TRBJ2-3; 9 bases align to TRBD2. The junction had 5 bases not matched to a gene; V was cut back by 0 bases and J by 0 bases. CDR1 is SGDLS and CDR2 is YYNGEE in the germline V gene. The CDR3 consists of 17 residues. The CDR3 sequence: CASSVGGGGLSTDTQYF. DNA for the CDR3: TGTGCCAGCAGCGTAGGCGGGGGGGGTTTAAGCACAGATACGCAGTATTTT.

CDR3 nucleotides: TGTGCCAGCAGTGACAGGGGGCCCAATGAGCAGTTCTTC. Its translation: CASSDRGPNEQFF. The chain recombines TRBV2 with TRBJ2-1; 8 bases are a match to TRBD1. Losses at the gene ends were 3 bases for V and 6 bases for J; bases not matched to a gene: 1. Germline CDR1 is SNHLY and CDR2 is FYNNEI. The CDR3 extends over 13 amino acids.

J is TRBJ2-2 and V is TRBV6-5, with 7 bases matching TRBD1. V lost 6 bases, J lost 6 bases, and 7 bases stayed unmatched. CDR3 length equals 14 residues. In germline, CDR1 is MNHEY, CDR2 SVGAGI. CDR3 loop: CASRKTGSAGELFF. In nucleotides, the CDR3 is TGTGCCAGCAGGAAGACAGGGAGCGCCGGGGAGCTGTTTTTT.

This chain links TRBV4-2 with TRBJ1-1; TRBD1 matches 8 bases. The V segment lost 2 bases and the J segment 0 bases; nucleotides outside the gene matches: 8. The length of the CDR3 is 17 residues. Germline assignment: CDR1 LGHNA and CDR2 YNFKEQ. This chain's CDR3 is CASSQQPGTGMNTEAFF. CDR3 nucleotide sequence: TGTGCCAGCAGCCAACAGCCCGGGACAGGCATGAACACTGAAGCTTTCTTT.

This clone is a singleton in its sample. The V call is TRBV6-5, the J call TRBJ1-2; TRBD1 matches at 9 bases. CDR3 size: 15 residues. V shed 0 bases and J 4 bases; nucleotides not matched to a gene: 3. Per the germline V gene, CDR1 is MNHEY and CDR2 is SVGAGI. The CDR3 is CASSYSRQGGYGYTF. The CDR3 region has the DNA TGTGCCAGCAGTTACTCGCGACAGGGGGGCTATGGCTACACCTTC.

J is TRBJ2-1 and V is TRBV28; D remains unclear. The CDR3 is 10 residues long. Per germline, CDR1 MDHEN and CDR2 SYDVKM. V dropped 2 bases and J dropped 10 bases, with 3 bases sitting between them. CDR3 region: CASSLREQFF. The CDR3 DNA reads as TGTGCCAGCAGTTTACGGGAGCAGTTCTTC.